This record looks at one T cell receptor (beta chain) sequence and its context. Antigen specificity is unknown. Germline V gives CDR1 MNHNS, CDR2 SASEGT. The V end lost 3 bases, the J end lost 8 bases, and 16 bases lay between the germline ends. The CDR3 totals 14 residues. Sorting that relied on CD45RO/CCR7/CD25/CD127/CD95/CD27 yielded CD4+ naive, central memory, regulatory and stem cell-like memory cells. These data come from a study of beta chain features in type 1 diabetes. The isolated RNA, all of it, was reverse transcribed, so expressed TCRB transcripts were what got sequenced. Sequencing was performed with immunoSEQ multiplex PCR; in TCRdb, only in-frame clones are kept and a portion is missing. The table shows roughly 700,000 clones, with roughly 13% occurring only once. General observations from the study: Researchers caution that PCR might favor shorter templates, equally among patients and controls. In all four CD4+ subsets, TCRB CDR3 length was significantly, moderately reduced in type 1 diabetes.

The V gene is TRBV6-1, the J gene TRBJ1-2; D is unclear. Sequenced sample: naive CD4+ T cells from blood. The origin of this receptor is a man younger than 35 with type 1 diabetes. CDR3 in DNA: TGTGCCAGCAGTGAGCAGGTGAATCTTGGAGGCTACACCTTC. This translates into CASSEQVNLGGYTF.